These 19 T cell receptor beta chains share one sample of origin, sequenced in a study of cytomegalovirus exposure and HLA in healthy donors. Both 60 Vbeta primers and 13 Jbeta primers went into the PCR. Sequencing used immunoSEQ multiplex PCR; TCRdb keeps in-frame clones, though not all of them. The sample holds approximately 140,000 clones, 75% to 85% seen once. The sequenced material came from PBMCs. The receptors stem from a girl aged 2-10 years in good health and CMV-seronegative.

The chain uses TRBV2 and TRBJ1-2; TRBD1 might be the D (5 bases). CDR3 size: 14 residues. Germline V gene lookup returns CDR1 SNHLY and CDR2 FYNNEI. Trimming removed 10 bases at V and 0 bases at J, with 15 bases between. The CDR3 reads CATPGGDSNYGYTF. CDR3 sequence (DNA): TGTGCCACCCCGGGAGGGGATTCTAACTATGGCTACACCTTC.

The chain is built from TRBV25-1 and TRBJ1-3; 7 bases match TRBD1. Germline values: CDR1 MGHDK, CDR2 SYGVNS. Trimming took 6 bases from V and 4 from J; bases not matched to a gene: 12. The CDR3 is 16 residues long. The DNA of the CDR3 is TGTGCCAGCAGCCGGACAGGCCCCCCGTCAGGAAACACCATATATTTT. Translation: CASSRTGPPSGNTIYF.

This chain uses TRBV19 with TRBJ2-1; 12 bases agree with TRBD1. J was trimmed by 2 bases and V by 4 bases; bases with no gene match: 15. This CDR3 spans 20 amino acids. Germline assignment: CDR1 LNHDA and CDR2 SQIVND (reference sequence). The CDR3 spells CASSKRRDRGRVSPYNEQFF. The CDR3 DNA is TGTGCCAGTAGTAAGCGCCGGGACAGGGGGCGAGTATCACCCTACAATGAGCAGTTCTTC.

This clone was counted only a few times. The chain joins TRBV7-9 to TRBJ2-3; 11 nucleotides align to TRBD2. Germline values: CDR1 SEHNR, CDR2 FQNEAQ (reference sequence). The V gene end was trimmed by 2 bases and the J gene end by 2 bases; junction bases not matched to a gene: 9. This CDR3 has 18 amino acids. In DNA form, the CDR3 reads TGTGCCAGCAGCTTAATCAGGACTAGCGGGTTTTCCACAGATACGCAGTATTTT. Translation gives CASSLIRTSGFSTDTQYF.

The J gene is TRBJ2-3, the V gene TRBV5-1; 13 bases match TRBD2. The length of the CDR3 is 16 residues. From germline, CDR1 is SGHRS and CDR2 YFSETQ. The trim removed 5 bases at V and 11 bases at J, leaving 14 bases unmatched. CDR3 residues: CASRARQTSGGFGQYF. The CDR3 bases are TGCGCCAGCAGAGCTCGCCAGACTAGCGGGGGGTTTGGGCAGTATTTT.

This chain joins TRBV7-2 and TRBJ2-5; TRBD2 matches 14 bases. The length of the CDR3 is 17 residues. The V gene end was trimmed by 4 bases and the J gene end by 7 bases; junction bases not matched to a gene: 11. The germline CDR1 and CDR2 sequences are SGHTA and FQGNSA. The CDR3 is CASSSLRLAGGLGTQYF. The DNA of the CDR3 is TGTGCCAGCAGCTCCTTGCGACTAGCGGGGGGGCTAGGGACCCAGTACTTC.

J is TRBJ2-7 and V is TRBV19; 7 nucleotides line up with TRBD1. V lost 3 bases, J lost 2 bases, and 4 bases stayed unmatched. The germline gives CDR1 LNHDA, CDR2 SQIVND (reference sequence). The CDR3 runs 14 residues. DNA of the CDR3: TGTGCCAGTAGTATGTTCGGGACAGCCTACGAGCAGTACTTC. Protein sequence: CASSMFGTAYEQYF.

CDR3 coding DNA: TGTGCCAGCTCACCACGCGTTGCGGGATGGGCGACCCAGTACTTC. Its translation: CASSPRVAGWATQYF. The chain joins TRBV18 to TRBJ2-5; the D gene is possibly TRBD2 (6 bases). The ends were cut back, 1 base at V and 7 bases at J, with 16 bases in the middle. Germline lookup yields CDR1 KGHSH and CDR2 LQKENI. The CDR3 is 15 amino acids.

The V gene is TRBV4-1, the J gene TRBJ2-2; 7 nucleotides agree with TRBD1. V shed 3 bases, J shed 5 bases, and the junction held 15 bases outside the gene matches. Germline V gene data show CDR1 as MGHRA and CDR2 as YSYEKL. This CDR3 is 18 amino acids long. The CDR3: CASSQIAPQGVGTGELFF. CDR3 DNA sequence: TGCGCCAGCAGCCAGATCGCCCCCCAGGGGGTCGGGACCGGGGAGCTGTTTTTT.

This rearrangement joins TRBV7-6 to TRBJ2-1; 12 bases line up with TRBD2. Germline V CDR1 and CDR2: SGHVS, FNYEAQ. The CDR3 covers 18 residues. The V segment lost 1 base and the J segment 1 base; nucleotides outside the gene matches: 5. The CDR3 nucleotides are TGTGCCAGCAGCTTAGGGACTAGCGGGGAGCTATCCTACAATGAGCAGTTCTTC. This encodes CASSLGTSGELSYNEQFF.

The CDR3 sequence: CASSQVVRQSDYGYTF. Written as DNA, the CDR3 is TGCGCCAGCAGCCAAGTAGTCCGACAGAGCGACTATGGCTACACCTTC. The V gene is TRBV4-1, the J gene TRBJ1-2, with D possibly TRBD1 on 5 matching bases. This CDR3 region has 16 residues. Trimming shortened V by 1 base and J by 3 bases, and 15 bases separated the two germline ends. Looked up from germline, CDR1 is MGHRA and CDR2 is YSYEKL.

The chain couples TRBV6-5 to TRBJ1-1, with D unclear. V was trimmed by 2 bases and J by 7 bases, leaving 8 bases between them. The germline V gene has CDR1 MNHEY and CDR2 SVGAGI. This CDR3 contains 12 residues. The DNA for the CDR3 is TGTGCCAGCAGTTACCTGGGAGATGAAGCTTTCTTT. Translation gives CASSYLGDEAFF.

The chain is built from TRBV19 and TRBJ1-1; D might be TRBD1 (6 bases). The germline V gene encodes CDR1 LNHDA and CDR2 SQIVND (reference sequence). Trimming pared 3 bases from V and 3 bases from J, leaving 11 bases between. The CDR3 contains 14 residues. The CDR3 DNA follows: TGTGCCAGTAGTATTGGGGGGGCGCACACTGAAGCTTTCTTT. It encodes CASSIGGAHTEAFF.

The rearrangement joins TRBV30 to TRBJ1-5; D is perhaps TRBD1 (5 bases). This CDR3 comprises 15 residues. Germline CDR1 and CDR2: GTSNPN and SVGIG (reference sequence). Deletions cut 0 bases from V and 4 bases from J, with 13 bases between. The DNA for the CDR3 is TGTGCCTGGAGTGTACATGGGCAGGGAAATCAGCCCCAGCATTTT. Translation: CAWSVHGQGNQPQHF. The variable domain in full, with the rest retrieved from reference TRBV30 and TRBJ1-5, is SQTIHQWPATLVQPVGSPLSLECTVEGTSNPNLYWYRQAAGRGLQLLFYSVGIGQISSEVPQNLSASRPQDRQFILSSKKLLLSDSGFYLCAWSVHGQGNQPQHFGDGTRLSIL.

A few counts support this clone. Other DNA sequences from this sample encode an identical CDR3 as well. The V and J genes are TRBV6-5 and TRBJ1-1; D might be TRBD1 (6 bases). Germline lookup yields CDR1 MNHEY and CDR2 SVGAGI. With 6 bases removed from V and 5 bases from J, the gap between germline ends came to 10 bases. The CDR3 has 12 residues. CDR3 loop: CASSRGGTEAFF. DNA for the CDR3: TGTGCCAGCAGCAGGGGTGGTACTGAAGCTTTCTTT.

This clone has just one count. The V and J genes are TRBV4-1 and TRBJ2-7, with TRBD1 as a possible D gene (6 bases). V was clipped by 9 bases and J by 3 bases, with 15 bases between them. In germline, CDR1 is MGHRA, CDR2 YSYEKL. There are 13 residues in the CDR3. CDR3 in amino acids: CASAPGQNYEQYF. The CDR3 coding sequence is TGCGCCAGTGCCCCGGGACAAAACTACGAGCAGTACTTC.

J is TRBJ1-2 and V is TRBV19; D not certain. The CDR3 runs to 16 residues. V was pared by 1 base and J by 4 bases, with 16 bases between. Per germline, CDR1 LNHDA and CDR2 SQIVND (reference sequence). CDR3 residues: CASSIAQLGVFYGYTF. In DNA, the CDR3 is TGTGCCAGTAGTATAGCCCAATTGGGCGTCTTCTATGGCTACACCTTC.

The V and J genes are TRBV21-1 and TRBJ2-1; the table names TRBD2, a call not compared with the DNA. TRBV21-1 is a pseudogene. The CDR3 consists of 16 residues. The CDR3 sequence is CASTGTSGRSYNEQFF. The CDR3 DNA reads TGTGCCAGCACCGGGACTAGCGGGAGGTCCTACAATGAGCAGTTCTTC.

The CDR3 DNA is TGTGTCAGAAGCTTAATAGGGGACAGGGGGCGCGTTAACTATGGCTACACCTTC. Its protein is CVRSLIGDRGRVNYGYTF. V gene TRBV7-5 combines with J gene TRBJ1-2; the D call in the table, TRBD1, was not verified against the DNA. TRBV7-5 is classified as a pseudogene. This CDR3 contains 18 residues.